Below, 2 T cell receptor beta chains from the same sample are listed, as sequenced in a study of blood T cell repertoires in COVID-19. Here immunoSEQ multiplex PCR was the method, and the copy in TCRdb shows in-frame clones only, minus some. The sample holds around 290,000 clones, around 89% seen once. The specimen sequenced was peripheral blood. These receptors were taken from a man in his forties or fifties with acute or convalescent COVID-19.

The rearrangement links TRBV6-1 to TRBJ2-7, with D perhaps TRBD2 (6 bases). Trimming removed 2 bases at V and 6 bases at J, with 14 bases between. In germline, CDR1 is MNHNS, CDR2 SASEGT. The CDR3 is 14 amino acids. CDR3 amino acids: CASSENLRDCEQYF. The CDR3 DNA reads as TGTGCCAGCAGTGAAAACCTCAGGGACTGCGAGCAGTACTTC.

The chain employs TRBV11-2 and TRBJ2-7; 7 positions match TRBD1. The CDR3 covers 15 residues. Germline V CDR1 and CDR2: SGHAT, FQNNGV. V trimming: 6 bases; J trimming: 5 bases; junction bases outside the gene matches: 13. CDR3 residues: CASSLAGTDGDEQYF. Written as DNA, the CDR3 is TGTGCCAGCAGTCTTGCCGGGACAGACGGAGACGAGCAGTACTTC.